The 21 T cell receptor beta chains reported below all come from one sample, sequenced in a study of blood T cell repertoires in COVID-19. Only in-frame clones appear in the TCRdb table, and some are missing; sequencing was by immunoSEQ multiplex PCR. The data show approximately 69,000 clones, with roughly three quarters seen just once and about 15% held by the top ten. The specimen sequenced was peripheral blood. The source of these receptors is a man aged 55 to 69 with acute or convalescent COVID-19.

The chain has TRBV6-2 or TRBV6-3 and TRBJ1-1; D is uncertain. CDR3 size: 13 residues. Germline CDR1 MNHEY, CDR2 SVGEGT. Trimming cost V 3 bases and J 1 base, with 6 bases left between them. The CDR3 reads CASSYFRNTEAFF. CDR3 nucleotide sequence: TGTGCCAGCAGTTATTTTAGGAACACTGAAGCTTTCTTT.

The chain recombines TRBV18 with TRBJ2-7; 14 bases align to TRBD2. V shed 6 bases, J shed 2 bases, and the junction held 9 bases outside the gene matches. Per the germline V gene, CDR1 is KGHSH and CDR2 is LQKENI. The CDR3 contains 17 residues. CDR3 nucleotides: TGTGCCAGCTCCCTTAGGACTAGCGGGGGGCTCACCTACGAGCAGTACTTC. Protein product: CASSLRTSGGLTYEQYF. Together with reference TRBV18 and TRBJ2-7, the CDR3 gives the full variable domain: NAGVMQNPRHLVRRRGQEARLRCSPMKGHSHVYWYRQLPEEGLKFMVYLQKENIIDESGMPKERFSAEFPKEGPSILRIQQVVRGDSAAYFCASSLRTSGGLTYEQYFGPGTRLTVT.

The table lists this clone with a few counts. The chain couples TRBV4-1 to TRBJ2-3; tentative D call: TRBD2 (5 bases). Germline V gene lookup returns CDR1 MGHRA and CDR2 YSYEKL. The length of the CDR3 is 13 residues. V lost 6 bases and J lost 0, with 7 bases in between. The CDR3 reads CASRRVSTDTQYF. DNA for the CDR3: TGCGCCAGCAGGAGGGTTAGCACAGATACGCAGTATTTT.

The rearrangement links TRBV27 to TRBJ2-4, with D unclear. Trimming removed 4 bases at V and 0 bases at J, with 10 bases between. Germline V lookup: CDR1 MNHEY, CDR2 SMNVEV (reference sequence). The CDR3 runs 15 residues. CDR3 DNA: TGTGCCAGCAGTTCAACGAGACTAGCCAAAAACATTCAGTACTTC. Its translation is CASSSTRLAKNIQYF.

As DNA, the CDR3 is TGCAGCGTCGGGGCCAGGGGGCCCGCCGGGGAGCTGTTTTTT. As protein: CSVGARGPAGELFF. The chain is built from TRBV29-1 and TRBJ2-2, with 8 bases lining up with TRBD1. This CDR3 is built from 14 residues. Germline lookup yields CDR1 SQVTM and CDR2 ANQGSEA. The trim removed 6 bases at V and 6 bases at J, leaving 9 bases unmatched.

This clone was counted only a few times. The chain links TRBV10-2 to TRBJ2-7, with 9 nucleotides matching TRBD1. This CDR3 contains 16 residues. Trimming took 5 bases from V and 4 from J; bases not matched to a gene: 12. Germline values: CDR1 WSHSY, CDR2 SAAADI. CDR3 loop: CASSPGTGKVGYEQYF. DNA for the CDR3: TGCGCCAGCAGTCCAGGGACAGGGAAGGTTGGTTACGAGCAGTACTTC.

The chain has TRBV5-1 and TRBJ1-4, with D possibly TRBD1 on 5 matching bases. The CDR3 contains 14 residues. The V end was cut by 6 bases, the J end by 4 bases, with 13 bases between. CDR1 is SGHRS and CDR2 is YFSETQ in the germline V gene. CDR3 in amino acids: CASNGGSDNEKLFF. Here the CDR3 DNA reads TGCGCCAGCAATGGGGGGAGCGATAATGAAAAACTGTTTTTT.

In DNA, the CDR3 is TGTGCCAGCAGCTTAGCCGGGGGGGAAGGGCCCCAGCATTTT. Translated: CASSLAGGEGPQHF. The J gene is TRBJ1-5, the V gene TRBV11-2, with D perhaps TRBD1 (5 bases). Trimming shortened V by 1 base and J by 9 bases, and 13 bases separated the two germline ends. Germline CDR1 reads SGHAT; CDR2 reads FQNNGV. There are 14 residues in the CDR3.

CDR3 sequence: CASSPLVDSLNTEAFF. CDR3 nucleotides: TGTGCCAGCTCACCTCTGGTCGACAGTCTGAACACTGAAGCTTTCTTT. This chain connects TRBV18 to TRBJ1-1; weak D call: TRBD1 (5 bases). The CDR3 is made up of 16 amino acids. V lost 3 bases, J lost 0 bases, and 14 bases lay in between. The germline CDR1 and CDR2 sequences are KGHSH and LQKENI. Filled out from reference TRBV18 and TRBJ1-1, the complete variable domain reads NAGVMQNPRHLVRRRGQEARLRCSPMKGHSHVYWYRQLPEEGLKFMVYLQKENIIDESGMPKERFSAEFPKEGPSILRIQQVVRGDSAAYFCASSPLVDSLNTEAFFGQGTRLTVV.

This clone was counted at least ten times. The chain uses TRBV7-9 and TRBJ1-2, with D uncertain. The V gene lost 1 base and the J gene lost 2 bases, with 8 bases spanning the gap. CDR3 length equals 14 residues. Germline CDR1 reads SEHNR; CDR2 reads FQNEAQ (reference sequence). In DNA form, the CDR3 reads TGTGCCAGCAGCTTAGAGGGAGGAAACTATGGCTACACCTTC. Protein: CASSLEGGNYGYTF.

The chain is built from TRBV5-1 and TRBJ1-4; a weak D match, TRBD1 (5 bases). This CDR3 spans 14 amino acids. CDR1 is SGHRS and CDR2 is YFSETQ in the germline V gene. With 1 base removed from V and 5 bases from J, the gap between germline ends came to 9 bases. CDR3 DNA sequence: TGCGCCAGCAGCTTGACGGCAGGGAATGAAAAACTGTTTTTT. It is translated as CASSLTAGNEKLFF.

V is TRBV4-2 and J is TRBJ1-1, with TRBD1 as a possible D gene (5 bases). Deletions cut 4 bases from V and 3 bases from J, with 18 bases between. Germline CDR1 reads LGHNA; CDR2 reads YNFKEQ. There are 16 residues in the CDR3. CDR3 sequence (DNA): TGTGCCAGCAGCCTTGGTGGTGGGGGGTTTGACACTGAAGCTTTCTTT. Encoded protein: CASSLGGGGFDTEAFF.

CDR3 coding DNA: TGTGCCAGCAGCCCCCTCGGGGGAATTGGAAACACCATATATTTT. This encodes CASSPLGGIGNTIYF. This chain links TRBV3-1 (or the pseudogene TRBV3-2) with TRBJ1-3; TRBD1 is a possible D gene (5 bases). V was cut by 4 bases and J by 3 bases, with 13 bases left in between. Germline CDR1 is LGHDT and CDR2 is YNNKEL (reference sequence). The CDR3 has 15 amino acids.

J is TRBJ2-1 and V is TRBV7-6; TRBD1 agrees at 8 bases. V dropped 3 bases and J dropped 9; count of bases not matched to a gene: 10. CDR1 is SGHVS, CDR2 FNYEAQ, per germline. This CDR3 is built from 15 residues. In nucleotides, the CDR3 is TGTGCCAGCAGCTTGGACAGGGTCCTTACGGGTGAGCAGTTCTTC. Translation: CASSLDRVLTGEQFF.

This clone was counted once. This chain joins TRBV5-4 and TRBJ2-7; D perhaps matches TRBD1 (6 bases). Germline assignment: CDR1 SGHNT and CDR2 YYREEE (reference sequence). This CDR3 contains 13 residues. The V gene lost 2 bases and the J gene lost 3 bases, with 9 bases spanning the gap. The CDR3 here is CASSFLQGYEQYF. The CDR3 bases are TGTGCCAGCAGCTTTTTACAGGGCTACGAGCAGTACTTC. Full variable domain (outside the CDR3, taken from reference TRBV5-4 and TRBJ2-7): ETGVTQSPTHLIKTRGQQVTLRCSSQSGHNTVSWYQQALGQGPQFIFQYYREEENGRGNFPPRFSGLQFPNYSSELNVNALELDDSALYLCASSFLQGYEQYFGPGTRLTVT.

The chain has TRBV5-4 and TRBJ1-6, with 7 bases matching TRBD1. The CDR3 loop spans 15 amino acids. Trimming at V came to 2 bases and at J to 9 bases, leaving 8 bases not matched to a gene. The germline V gene encodes CDR1 SGHNT and CDR2 YYREEE (reference sequence). Here the CDR3 reads CASSFKKQGSSPLHF. The CDR3 DNA follows: TGTGCCAGCAGCTTCAAAAAACAGGGGTCTTCACCCCTCCACTTT.

V gene TRBV4-3 combines with J gene TRBJ2-3; TRBD2 matches at 13 bases. The CDR3 runs to 16 residues. The J segment lost 4 bases and the V segment lost 4 bases, leaving 5 bases of the junction unmatched. CDR1 is LGHNA and CDR2 is YSLEER in the germline V gene. In DNA, the CDR3 is TGCGCCAGCAGCCTAGGGACTAGCGGGAATTCAGATACGCAGTATTTT. Protein sequence: CASSLGTSGNSDTQYF.

This rearrangement joins TRBV29-1 to TRBJ1-4; tentatively, D is TRBD1 (6 bases). The CDR3 contains 13 residues. CDR1 and CDR2 from the germline V gene are SQVTM and ANQGSEA. Trimming stripped 3 bases from V and 4 bases from J, with 9 bases between. CDR3 DNA sequence: TGCAGCGTTGATACAGGGATTAATGAAAAACTGTTTTTT. Its translation: CSVDTGINEKLFF.

The V gene is TRBV6-2 or TRBV6-3, the J gene TRBJ2-3; 10 positions agree with TRBD1. The germline CDR1 and CDR2 sequences are MNHEY and SVGEGT. The CDR3 loop spans 14 amino acids. V shed 6 bases and J 5 bases; nucleotides not matched to a gene: 5. The CDR3 nucleotides are TGTGCCAGCAGCCGGGACAGGGGCGTAGATACGCAGTATTTT. Amino acid sequence: CASSRDRGVDTQYF.

The chain joins TRBV4-2 to TRBJ2-3; 10 positions match TRBD2. Trimming took 4 bases from V and 2 from J; bases not matched to a gene: 6. This CDR3 has 16 residues. Germline CDR1 and CDR2: LGHNA and YNFKEQ. The CDR3 here is CASSPTSGEDTDTQYF. The CDR3 DNA reads TGTGCCAGCAGCCCCACTAGCGGGGAAGACACAGATACGCAGTATTTT.

The V and J genes are TRBV5-1 and TRBJ1-2, with 7 bases aligning to TRBD1. The CDR3 has 16 amino acids. Per the germline V gene, CDR1 is SGHRS and CDR2 is YFSETQ. With 0 bases clipped from V and 2 bases from J, the junction kept 7 bases outside the gene matches. CDR3 residues: CASSLGNRDRNYGYTF. CDR3 DNA: TGCGCCAGCAGCTTGGGTAACCGGGACAGAAACTATGGCTACACCTTC.